This T cell receptor beta chain derives from a study of shared clonotypes between healthy human individuals. Cells designated naive CD8 were CD45RO-negative and were positively selected for CCR7, with terminally differentiated effector memory CD45RA+ cells excluded. Trimming shortened V by 4 bases and J by 1 base, and 11 bases separated the two germline ends. Germline V CDR1 and CDR2: SGHDT, YYEEEE. CDR3 length equals 14 residues. Sorted subsets were amplified in replicate PCRs using around 220 ng DNA, 30,000 to 35,000 T cell genomes. The repertoire was sequenced with immunoSEQ multiplex PCR; TCRdb's copy has only in-frame clones and lacks some. The sample shows around 2,000,000 clones, about 95% of them seen only once.

The source material was naive CD8+ T cells sorted from blood. This receptor was taken from a man aged 18 to 29 in good health. This chain connects TRBV5-6 to TRBJ1-1; unclear D gene. The CDR3 DNA follows: TGTGCCAGCAGCCCCGGTGGAGGGAACACTGAAGCTTTCTTT. This sequence encodes CASSPGGGNTEAFF.